Sequencing of this T cell receptor beta chain was carried out in a study of cytomegalovirus exposure and HLA in healthy donors (dated by TCRdb to the late 2010s). For context, the study as a whole: According to an earlier analysis of around 600 of the donors, 150 million to 200 million T cells yielded 100 million or so unique TCR beta sequences and roughly 280 Gb of sequence data. The study combined high-throughput TCR immunosequencing, statistical association of individual TCRs with disease status, and machine learning to predict cytomegalovirus infection status. The study aimed to test whether cataloging public T cell receptors could reveal signatures of past pathogen exposure. Alongside the repertoire data, information on donor age, sex, ethnicity and CMV serostatus was compiled. HLA typing covered class I and class II loci at four-digit resolution. Four or five DR-DQ haplotypes were handled as single units for association and clustering, since linkage in the cohort was strong. A separate validation cohort of about 110 different subjects was used in addition to the roughly 700-subject first cohort. An earlier analysis of 587 of the donors used high-throughput TCR beta sequencing to judge whether each TCR beta V gene segment behaved as functional or pseudogenic. Among some 400 genotyped donors of the cohort, an average of around 240,000 unique TCR beta nucleotide sequences were sequenced per donor, roughly 20% of them non-productive. Among the roughly 400 genotyped donors, about 85% belonged to the genetic ancestry cluster associated with self-reported Caucasian donors. All discovery cohort repertoires had been generated on a single sequencing platform. An early release covering some 640 HLA-typed donors comprised about 310 gigabases of sequencing data and around 85 million unique TCR sequences. In the later analysis, no new phenotypic data were used to find candidate immune exposures; instead, reliance was placed on TCR beta sequences and their occurrence across donors. Typing coverage differed by locus: A, B, C, DRB1 and DQB1 were typed in about 629-640 donors, DQA1 in about 500, DPA1 in 600 to 610, and DPB1 in 472. The T cell repertoires of around 670 subjects were profiled by immunosequencing and related to cytomegalovirus serostatus. Genome-wide SNP genotypes for about 55% of the roughly 670 donors were used in a later genetic analysis, which treated that subset as a discovery cohort. In a later analysis, previously published TCR beta repertoires from about 670 donors were re-analyzed and high-resolution HLA genotyping was added so that TCR occurrence patterns could be studied.

The CDR3, cysteine through phenylalanine, is 10 amino acids long. Only CDR3 DNA remains: 30 bases, in frame from the first base. V is reduced by 4 bases and J by 11 bases, leaving a spacing of 8 bases between them. Library preparation used the immunoSEQ multiplex PCR assay. The multiplex PCR relied on a mix of 60 forward primers for TCR Vbeta segments and 13 reverse primers for TCR Jbeta segments. A multiplex PCR assay on genomic DNA amplified the CDR3 region of rearranged TCR beta genes. On the Illumina HiSeq System, the amplified TCR beta libraries were sequenced as 87-base-pair reads. The paper's data handling went like this. In a later analysis, about 80 million unique TCR beta chains were counted across the approximately 620 repertoires, and around 10 million of these chains were shared by at least two donors. A nearest-neighbor algorithm error-corrected the raw reads and collapsed the reads into unique sequences, merging closely related sequences to remove PCR and sequencing errors. To assign V, D and J gene segments, CDR3 sequences were aligned to IMGT reference sequences. For a sequence to be retained, a match of at least six nucleotides to both a V gene segment and a J gene segment was required. Rearrangements were called productive when the CDR3 lacked stop codons and stayed in frame with V and J; all others were non-productive. CDR3 was defined according to IMGT convention as the region running from the second conserved V-encoded cysteine to the conserved J-encoded phenylalanine. The earlier analysis of about 610 of the donors excluded sequences that lacked an unambiguous match to a single V gene segment. An earlier analysis of 500 to 600 of the donors classified V segments as functional when productive rearrangements were above 56.7% and as segregating when the standard deviation between donors was above 5%. A statistical classification framework was built for diagnosing cytomegalovirus status from the catalog of TCR beta chain sequences. In a later analysis, TCR nucleotide sequences were compared against IMGT/GENE-DB human TR gene sequences so that V and J genes could be assigned. Using the TCRdist pipeline, a later analysis assigned CDR3 sequences along with most-parsimonious VDJ recombination scenarios. A later analysis defined each TCR beta chain by its CDR3 amino acid sequence plus V-gene family, and excluded reads lacking a unique V-gene family. In a later analysis, 500 to 650 highly shared, low-generation-probability nucleotide sequences were removed to address suspected cross-contamination and a sequencing artifact. For each public chain, a later analysis derived a clonal expansion index from normalized ranks of inferred template counts within each repertoire. In a later analysis, generation probabilities were computed using a VDJ recombination model fitted to out-of-frame rearrangements, and the results were checked against IGoR. A later analysis scored TCR-TCR, TCR-HLA and TCR-CMV co-occurrence with hypergeometric tests, applying a repertoire-size bias correction to TCR pairs. In a later analysis, false discovery rates were estimated by permuting HLA or CMV assignments 20 times. In a later analysis, co-occurring TCRs were grouped using DBSCAN, and TCRdist sequence similarity was added for clustering within HLA-allele-positive subsets. Repertoires with fewer than 30,000 or more than 120,000 public chains, plus five repertoires with anomalous nucleotide sharing, were excluded from co-occurrence clustering. TCRdb obtained this table from immuneACCESS and retained in-frame rearrangements with V and J assigned. These tables miss some clones; where compared with another copy, unresolved V genes account for less than half of the shortfall, and the remainder is unexplained. The D gene and trimming were derived from the DNA, and the V and J assignments and clone size from that table. The sample has about 130,000 clones on record, about 85% of them singletons. Roughly 1.8% of the sample rests with the top ten.

Study-wide findings and limitations: A total of 150 to 200 TCR beta chains were listed by the study as associated with cytomegalovirus. The classifier was reported to diagnose cytomegalovirus status with high specificity and sensitivity in both the original cohort and the validation cohort. A later analysis associated 15,000 to 20,000 TCR beta sequences with specific HLA alleles at a false discovery rate of 0.05. In a later genetic analysis, a missense DCLRE1C variant was associated with V-gene and J-gene trimming of TCR beta chains, and the association was replicated in an independent cohort. In a later analysis, TCR association rates were found to vary across HLA loci, with the most associated TCRs seen for DRB1 alleles and the fewest for HLA-C alleles. Several of the top co-occurrence clusters appeared to be linked to parvovirus B19, influenza, CMV and Epstein-Barr virus, according to a later analysis. The authors suggested that the approach could potentially be extended to other disease states and immunological phenotypes. Because the 87-base-pair reads could not distinguish some IMGT-functional V segments, including TRBV6-2 and TRBV6-3, those segments were excluded. A further reported finding was that TCR beta sequences accurately predicted the HLA-A and HLA-B alleles for most subjects in the first cohort. Compared with equally common non-associated chains, HLA-associated TCR beta chains in a later analysis were more clonally expanded and had lower generation probabilities. Some 15 rarely observed V segments, including chromosome 9 orphons, were excluded from the earlier analysis of just under 600 of the donors because counts were too low. Only TCR beta chains were sequenced in this cohort, and the absence of alpha or paired-chain data limited detectable features. When HLA alleles, especially DR and DQ, strongly co-occurred, TCR associations were difficult to assign to individual alleles. CMV serostatus was the only immune exposure information available for the cohort. In vitro tests confirmed that a few of the cytomegalovirus-associated TCR beta chains recognize cytomegalovirus antigens. Linkage disequilibrium might explain the correlated functional status among segregating V segments, but an unknown experimental factor could not be excluded. While some public TCRs were present in many individuals, most TCR sequences turned up only very rarely across donors. Because HLA typing was unavailable for some donors at each locus, only the typed subset was used in association tests. An earlier analysis of several hundred of the donors showed that most TCR beta V segments appeared in productive rearrangements either about 87% or about 30% of the time, which broadly matched IMGT annotations. According to a later genetic analysis, donors in an Asian-associated ancestry cluster had fewer N-insertions in productive TCRs than the roughly 700-donor mean. A cluster of highly shared sequence variants was judged likely to be a technical artifact of the sequencing pipeline. A later analysis found that most CMV-associated TCR beta chains appeared HLA-restricted, with HLA associations seemingly driven largely by CMV exposure. Presence/absence analyses assumed roughly uniform sequencing depth across donors, an assumption that may not hold.

With regard to this clone: The antigen it recognizes is unknown. No base qualities exist here, and no much larger clone lies one base off it.

The cohort comprised several hundred healthy bone marrow donors. All cohort members were sampled while nominally healthy, although unrecorded immune exposures were likely present. The donor was CMV seronegative and was included in the group of hundreds of seronegative cohort members. Every donor gave a peripheral blood sample, and the peripheral blood mononuclear cells from that sample were used for TCR beta sequencing. The Qiagen DNeasy Blood Extraction Kit was used to extract genomic DNA from the blood cell samples. The source is a boy aged 5-17 years in good health and CMV-seronegative. The sample was PBMCs. The V and J genes are TRBV6-7 and TRBJ1-1; the D segment could be TRBD1, given 6 matching bases. TRBV6-7 carries the ORF label, with uncertain function. The nucleotide sequence is TGTGCCAGCAGTTTCGGACAGGCTTTCTTT. This codes for CASSFGQAFF.